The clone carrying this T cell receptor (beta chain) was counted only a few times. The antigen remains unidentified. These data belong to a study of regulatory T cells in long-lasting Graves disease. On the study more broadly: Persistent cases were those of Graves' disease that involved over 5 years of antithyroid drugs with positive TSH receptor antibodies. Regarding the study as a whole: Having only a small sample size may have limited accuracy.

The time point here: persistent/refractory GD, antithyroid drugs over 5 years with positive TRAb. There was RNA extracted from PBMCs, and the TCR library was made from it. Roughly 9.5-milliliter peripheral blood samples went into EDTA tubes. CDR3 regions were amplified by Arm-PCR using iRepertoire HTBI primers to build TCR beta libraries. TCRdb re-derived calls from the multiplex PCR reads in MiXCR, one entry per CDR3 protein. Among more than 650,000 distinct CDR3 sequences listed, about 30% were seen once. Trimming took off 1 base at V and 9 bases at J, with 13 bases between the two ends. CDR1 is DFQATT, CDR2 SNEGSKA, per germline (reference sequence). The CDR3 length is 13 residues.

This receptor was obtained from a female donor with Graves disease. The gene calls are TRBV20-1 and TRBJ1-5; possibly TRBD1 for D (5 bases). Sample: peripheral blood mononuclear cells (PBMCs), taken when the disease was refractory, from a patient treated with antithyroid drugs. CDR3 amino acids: CSARVERGRPQHF. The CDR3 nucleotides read TGCAGTGCTAGAGTAGAGAGGGGTCGGCCCCAGCATTTT.